This TCR beta chain was observed in a study of blood T cell repertoires in COVID-19. Study information: From T cells, B-cell-depleted T cells, or PBMCs came the material, which was cDNA or gDNA.

Original handling: Estimation of nucleated cell counts relied on the amplification of reference gene primers. Generated by immunoSEQ multiplex PCR, the TCRdb table keeps only in-frame clones and is missing some. That table supplies the V and J calls and clone size; D and trimming were determined from the DNA. The sample lists roughly 76,000 clones; more than 75% were seen once. The germline CDR1 and CDR2 sequences are SGHTS and YDEGEE. This CDR3 region has 15 residues. The V end was cut by 3 bases, the J end by 0 bases, with 13 bases between. The chain recombines TRBV5-8 with TRBJ2-7, with D perhaps matching TRBD2 (6 bases). Sequences were obtained from peripheral blood. The sequence was obtained from a man in his fifties or sixties with acute or convalescent COVID-19. Here the CDR3 reads CASSSQTDYSYEQYF. CDR3 nucleotides: TGTGCCAGCAGCTCGCAGACGGACTACTCCTACGAGCAGTACTTC.